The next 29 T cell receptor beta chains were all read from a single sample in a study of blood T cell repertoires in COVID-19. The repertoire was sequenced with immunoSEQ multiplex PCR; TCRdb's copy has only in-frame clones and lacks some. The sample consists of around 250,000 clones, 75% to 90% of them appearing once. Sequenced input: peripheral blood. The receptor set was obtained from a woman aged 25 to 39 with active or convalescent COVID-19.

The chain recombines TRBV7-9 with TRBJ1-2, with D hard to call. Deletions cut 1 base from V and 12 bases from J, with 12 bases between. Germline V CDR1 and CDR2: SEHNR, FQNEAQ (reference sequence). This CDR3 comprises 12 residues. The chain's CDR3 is CASSLGGSPHTF. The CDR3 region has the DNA TGTGCCAGCAGCTTAGGCGGGTCTCCCCACACCTTC.

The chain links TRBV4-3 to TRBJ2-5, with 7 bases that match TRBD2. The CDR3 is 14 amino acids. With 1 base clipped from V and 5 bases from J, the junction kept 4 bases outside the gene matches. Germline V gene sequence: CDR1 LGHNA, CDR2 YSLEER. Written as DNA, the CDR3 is TGCGCCAGCAGCCAAGGGGGGAGGGAGGAGACCCAGTACTTC. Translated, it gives CASSQGGREETQYF.

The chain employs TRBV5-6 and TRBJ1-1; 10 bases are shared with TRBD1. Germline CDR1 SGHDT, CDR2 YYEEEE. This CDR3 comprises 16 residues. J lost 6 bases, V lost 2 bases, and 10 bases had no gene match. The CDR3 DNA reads TGTGCCAGCAGCTTAAGGACAGGGGGAAAATATGCTGAAGCTTTCTTT. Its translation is CASSLRTGGKYAEAFF.

CDR3 bases: TGTGCCAGCAGTTGGAAGGGACAAGCTAATGAAAAACTGTTTTTT. It specifies CASSWKGQANEKLFF. The chain joins TRBV5-5 to TRBJ1-4, with D perhaps matching TRBD1 (6 bases). Trimming removed 5 bases from V and 3 bases from J, with 14 bases in between. Germline V gene sequence: CDR1 SGHKS, CDR2 YYEKEE (reference sequence). This CDR3 comprises 15 residues.

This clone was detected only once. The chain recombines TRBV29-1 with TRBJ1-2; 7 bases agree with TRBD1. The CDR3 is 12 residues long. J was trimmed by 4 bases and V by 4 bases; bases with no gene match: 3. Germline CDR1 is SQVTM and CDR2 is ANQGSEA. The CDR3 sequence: CSVVQGSYGYTF. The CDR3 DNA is TGCAGCGTTGTACAGGGGTCCTATGGCTACACCTTC. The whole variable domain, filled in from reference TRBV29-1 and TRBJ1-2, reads SAVISQKPSRDICQRGTSLTIQCQVDSQVTMMFWYRQQPGQSLTLIATANQGSEATYESGFVIDKFPISRPNLTFSTLTVSNMSPEDSSIYLCSVVQGSYGYTFGSGTRLTVV.

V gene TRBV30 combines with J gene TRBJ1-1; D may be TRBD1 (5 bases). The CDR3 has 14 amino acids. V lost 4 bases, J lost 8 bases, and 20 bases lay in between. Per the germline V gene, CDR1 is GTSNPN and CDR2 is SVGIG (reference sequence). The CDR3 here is CAWTSQGISREAFF. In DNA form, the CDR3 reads TGTGCCTGGACGAGTCAGGGTATTTCGAGGGAAGCTTTCTTT.

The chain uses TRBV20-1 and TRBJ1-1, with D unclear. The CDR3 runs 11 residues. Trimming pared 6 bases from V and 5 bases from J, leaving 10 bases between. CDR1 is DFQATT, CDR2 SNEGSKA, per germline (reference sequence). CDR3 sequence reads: CSAAVRTEAFF. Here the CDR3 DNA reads TGCAGTGCCGCGGTGCGGACTGAAGCTTTCTTT.

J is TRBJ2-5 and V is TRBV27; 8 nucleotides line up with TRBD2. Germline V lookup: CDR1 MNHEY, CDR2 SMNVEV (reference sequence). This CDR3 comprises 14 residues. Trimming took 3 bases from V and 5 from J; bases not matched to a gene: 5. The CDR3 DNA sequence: TGTGCCAGCAGTTTTCGGGGGGGGAGGGAGACCCAGTACTTC. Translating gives CASSFRGGRETQYF.

DNA for the CDR3: TGTGCCAGCAGTTACGAGGGGGCCTCCTACAATGAGCAGTTCTTC. Translating gives CASSYEGASYNEQFF. The chain combines TRBV6-2 or TRBV6-3 with TRBJ2-1; TRBD1 agrees at 7 bases. The CDR3 has 15 amino acids. V was clipped by 2 bases and J by 0 bases; unmatched bases: 1. The germline V gene encodes CDR1 MNHEY and CDR2 SVGEGT.

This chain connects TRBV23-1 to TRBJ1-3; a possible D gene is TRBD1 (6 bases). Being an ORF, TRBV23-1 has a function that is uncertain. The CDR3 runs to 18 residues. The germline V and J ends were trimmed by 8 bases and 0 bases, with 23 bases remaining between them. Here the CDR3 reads CASYTRGLQFRSGNTIYF. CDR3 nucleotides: TGCGCCAGCTACACCAGGGGCCTCCAATTTCGCTCTGGAAACACCATATATTTT.

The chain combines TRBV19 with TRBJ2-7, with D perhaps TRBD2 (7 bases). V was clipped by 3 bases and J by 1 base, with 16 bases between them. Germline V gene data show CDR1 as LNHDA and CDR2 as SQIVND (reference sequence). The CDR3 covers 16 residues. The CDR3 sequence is CASSISEGGGSYEQYF. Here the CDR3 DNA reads TGTGCCAGTAGTATCTCCGAGGGGGGGGGATCCTACGAGCAGTACTTC.

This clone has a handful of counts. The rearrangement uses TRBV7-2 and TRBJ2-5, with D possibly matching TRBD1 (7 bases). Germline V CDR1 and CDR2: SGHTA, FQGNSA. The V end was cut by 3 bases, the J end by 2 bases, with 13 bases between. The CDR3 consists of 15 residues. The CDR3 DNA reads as TGTGCCAGCAGCTTGGGGGCAGGGGGGCAAGAGACCCAGTACTTC. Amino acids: CASSLGAGGQETQYF.

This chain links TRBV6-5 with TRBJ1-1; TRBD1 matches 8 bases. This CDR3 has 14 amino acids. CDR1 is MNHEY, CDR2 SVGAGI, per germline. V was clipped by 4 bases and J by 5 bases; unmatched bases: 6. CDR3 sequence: CASSSGQGGTEAFF. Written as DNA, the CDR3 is TGTGCCAGCAGTTCCGGACAGGGTGGAACTGAAGCTTTCTTT.

The CDR3 DNA reads TGTGCCAGCAGCACTGGTGACAGGGGAACGGCTGGCTACACCTTC. This encodes CASSTGDRGTAGYTF. The chain employs TRBV5-8 and TRBJ1-2; 8 bases match TRBD1. Germline V gene lookup returns CDR1 SGHTS and CDR2 YDEGEE. CDR3 length: 15 amino acids. Trimming removed 4 bases from V and 7 bases from J; junction bases left unmatched: 12.

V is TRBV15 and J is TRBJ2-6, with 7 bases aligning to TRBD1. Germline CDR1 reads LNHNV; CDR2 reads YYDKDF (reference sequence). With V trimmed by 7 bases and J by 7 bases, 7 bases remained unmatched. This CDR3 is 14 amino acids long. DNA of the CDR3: TGTGCCACCAAAGGGGGCCGGAGCGCCAACGTCCTGACTTTC. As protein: CATKGGRSANVLTF.

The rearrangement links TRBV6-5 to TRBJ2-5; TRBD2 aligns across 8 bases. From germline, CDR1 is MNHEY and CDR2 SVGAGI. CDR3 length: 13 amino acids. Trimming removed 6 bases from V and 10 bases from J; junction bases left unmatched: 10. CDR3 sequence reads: CASRLPGLGNQYF. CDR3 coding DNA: TGTGCCAGCAGGCTTCCGGGACTAGGTAACCAGTACTTC.

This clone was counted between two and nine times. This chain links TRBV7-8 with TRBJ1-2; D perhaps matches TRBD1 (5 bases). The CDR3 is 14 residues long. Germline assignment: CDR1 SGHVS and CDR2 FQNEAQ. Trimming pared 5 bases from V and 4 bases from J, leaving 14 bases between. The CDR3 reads CASSRGAGPYGYTF. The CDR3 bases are TGTGCCAGCAGCCGAGGGGCAGGGCCCTATGGCTACACCTTC.

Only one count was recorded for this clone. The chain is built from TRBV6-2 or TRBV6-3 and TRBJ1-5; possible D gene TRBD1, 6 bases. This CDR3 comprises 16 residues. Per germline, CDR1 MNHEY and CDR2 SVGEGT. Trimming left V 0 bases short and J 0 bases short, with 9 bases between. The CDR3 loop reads CASSYSRTVSNQPQHF. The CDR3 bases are TGTGCCAGCAGTTACTCGAGGACAGTTAGCAATCAGCCCCAGCATTTT.

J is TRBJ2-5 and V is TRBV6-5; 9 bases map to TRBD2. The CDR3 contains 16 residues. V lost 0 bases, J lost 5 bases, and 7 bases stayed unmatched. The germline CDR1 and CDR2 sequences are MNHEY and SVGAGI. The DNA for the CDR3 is TGTGCCAGCAGTTACTCGTTAGCGGGGGCCCGGGAGACCCAGTACTTC. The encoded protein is CASSYSLAGARETQYF.

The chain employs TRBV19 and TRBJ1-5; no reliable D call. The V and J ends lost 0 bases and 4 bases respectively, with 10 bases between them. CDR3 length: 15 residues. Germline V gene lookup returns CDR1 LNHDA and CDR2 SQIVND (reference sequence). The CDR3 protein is CASSIERTRNQPQHF. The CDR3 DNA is TGTGCCAGTAGTATAGAGCGCACTAGAAATCAGCCCCAGCATTTT.

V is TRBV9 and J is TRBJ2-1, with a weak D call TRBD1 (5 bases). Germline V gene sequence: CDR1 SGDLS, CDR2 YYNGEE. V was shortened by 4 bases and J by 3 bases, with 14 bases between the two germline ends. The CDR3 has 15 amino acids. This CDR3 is CASSPGKGNYNEQFF. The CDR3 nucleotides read TGTGCCAGCAGCCCAGGGAAGGGGAACTACAATGAGCAGTTCTTC.

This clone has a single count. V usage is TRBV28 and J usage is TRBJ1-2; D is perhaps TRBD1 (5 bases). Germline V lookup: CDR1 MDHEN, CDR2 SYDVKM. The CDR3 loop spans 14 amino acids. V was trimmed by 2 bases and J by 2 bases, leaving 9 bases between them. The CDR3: CASSLNRLNYGYTF. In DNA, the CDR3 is TGTGCCAGCAGTTTAAACAGGCTAAACTATGGCTACACCTTC.

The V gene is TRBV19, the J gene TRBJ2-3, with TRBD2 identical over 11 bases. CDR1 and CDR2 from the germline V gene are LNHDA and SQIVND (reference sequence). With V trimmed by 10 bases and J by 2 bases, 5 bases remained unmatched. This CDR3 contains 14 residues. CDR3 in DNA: TGTGCCACCCGACTAGCGGGGCTCACAGATACGCAGTATTTT. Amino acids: CATRLAGLTDTQYF.

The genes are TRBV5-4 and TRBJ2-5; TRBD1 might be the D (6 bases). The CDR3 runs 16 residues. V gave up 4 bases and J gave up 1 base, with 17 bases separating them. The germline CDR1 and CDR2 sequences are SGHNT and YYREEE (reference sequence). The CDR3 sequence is CASSQDPQGAQETQYF. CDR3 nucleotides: TGTGCCAGCAGCCAAGACCCACAGGGTGCCCAAGAGACCCAGTACTTC.

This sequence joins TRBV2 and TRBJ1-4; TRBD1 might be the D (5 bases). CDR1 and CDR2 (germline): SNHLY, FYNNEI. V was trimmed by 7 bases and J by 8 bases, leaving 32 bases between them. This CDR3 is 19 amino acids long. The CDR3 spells CASKRPGGFEAGVSEKLFF. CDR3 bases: TGTGCCAGCAAGCGCCCCGGGGGGTTCGAGGCGGGGGTTTCGGAAAAACTGTTTTTT.

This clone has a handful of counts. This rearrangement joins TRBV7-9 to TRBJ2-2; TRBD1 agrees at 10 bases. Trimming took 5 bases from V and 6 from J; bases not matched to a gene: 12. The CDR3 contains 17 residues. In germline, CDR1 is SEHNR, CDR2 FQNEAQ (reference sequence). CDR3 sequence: CASSPRAGTGVAGELFF. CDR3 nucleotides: TGTGCCAGCAGCCCTCGAGCCGGGACAGGGGTGGCCGGGGAGCTGTTTTTT. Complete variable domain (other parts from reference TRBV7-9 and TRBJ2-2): DTGVSQNPRHKITKRGQNVTFRCDPISEHNRLYWYRQTLGQGPEFLTYFQNEAQLEKSRLLSDRFSAERPKGSFSTLEIQRTEQGDSAMYLCASSPRAGTGVAGELFFGEGSRLTVL.

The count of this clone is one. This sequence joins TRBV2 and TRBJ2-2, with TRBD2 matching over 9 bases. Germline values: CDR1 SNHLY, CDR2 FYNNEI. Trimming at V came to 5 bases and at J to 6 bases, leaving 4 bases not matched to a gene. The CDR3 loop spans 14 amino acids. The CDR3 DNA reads TGTGCCAGCAGTACGGGACTAGCTGCCGGGGAGCTGTTTTTT. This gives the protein CASSTGLAAGELFF.

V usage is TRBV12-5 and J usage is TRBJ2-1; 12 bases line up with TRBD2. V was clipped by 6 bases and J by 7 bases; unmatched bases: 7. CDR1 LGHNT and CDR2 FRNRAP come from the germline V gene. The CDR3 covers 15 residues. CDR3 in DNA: TGTGCTAGTGGATTCGGGACTAGCGGGCGGAATGAGCAGTTCTTC. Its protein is CASGFGTSGRNEQFF.

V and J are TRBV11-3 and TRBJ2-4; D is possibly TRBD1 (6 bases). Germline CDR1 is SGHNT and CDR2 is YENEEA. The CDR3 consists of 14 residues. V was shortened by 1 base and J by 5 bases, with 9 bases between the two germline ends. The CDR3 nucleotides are TGTGCCAGCAGCTTAGTCAGGGGCGAAAACATTCAGTACTTC. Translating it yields CASSLVRGENIQYF.